This is a list of T cell receptor beta chains from one sample in a study of OX40 agonist ivuxolimab in advanced cancers. Using immunoSEQ multiplex PCR, the repertoire was profiled, and TCRdb retains in-frame clones only, with some absent. The table records about 83,000 clones, roughly 91% of them present only once. The sample consisted of CD4+ or CD8+ T cells sorted from blood, taken in a trial of the OX40 agonist ivuxolimab. Source of these receptors: an adult with an advanced solid tumor such as melanoma, head and neck, liver or kidney cancer. CDR3s include the opening cysteine and the closing phenylalanine or tryptophan. Fields, in order: J gene, D gene, clone size, V gene, CDR3 protein, CDR3 DNA. The D gene is left open where the match is weak. Clone size is given for some rows only: seen once, a few or many times, or a class if the clone is expanded.

>TRBJ2-7|-|once|TRBV28
CASSQISYEQYF
TGTGCCAGCAGCCAAATCTCCTACGAGCAGTACTTC
>TRBJ2-7|-|-|TRBV6-6
CASRFRDSELSEQYF
TGTGCCAGCAGGTTCCGGGACTCCGAATTAAGCGAGCAGTACTTC
>TRBJ1-1|-|-|TRBV5-1
CASSLEGGTEAFF
TGCGCCAGCAGCTTGGAAGGGGGCACTGAAGCTTTCTTT
>TRBJ2-7|-|-|TRBV18
CASSLGTPQNIYEQYF
TGTGCCAGCTCACTGGGGACTCCCCAAAATATCTACGAGCAGTACTTC
>TRBJ2-5|-|-|TRBV7-2
CASSLDRGAEETQYF
TGTGCCAGCAGCTTAGACCGGGGGGCGGAAGAGACCCAGTACTTC
>TRBJ1-5|-|-|TRBV19
CASSIISGYNQPQHF
TGTGCCAGTAGTATCATCTCAGGTTACAATCAGCCCCAGCATTTT
>TRBJ2-1|-|-|TRBV5-1
CASSLVAGISNEQFF
TGCGCCAGCAGCTTGGTGGCAGGGATAAGTAATGAGCAGTTCTTC
>TRBJ1-1|-|-|TRBV30
CAWSVQMNTEAFF
TGTGCCTGGAGTGTACAGATGAACACTGAAGCTTTCTTT
>TRBJ1-2|-|-|TRBV2
CASSEGFYGYTF
TGTGCCAGCAGTGAAGGTTTCTATGGCTACACCTTC
>TRBJ2-3|-|once|TRBV10-1
CATSNPGSDTQYF
TGCGCCACTTCGAACCCCGGGTCAGATACGCAGTATTTT
>TRBJ1-6|-|few|TRBV28
CASRRDGGNSPLHF
TGTGCCAGCAGACGGGACGGCGGGAATTCACCCCTCCACTTT
>TRBJ2-7|TRBD2|-|TRBV12-5
CASGLVPPAGGLVSSYEQYF
TGTGCTAGTGGTTTGGTACCCCCGGCCGGGGGACTAGTTTCCTCCTACGAGCAGTACTTC
>TRBJ1-5|-|-|TRBV7-2
CASSPRVRDTNQPQHF
TGTGCCAGCAGCCCGAGGGTACGGGACACGAATCAGCCCCAGCATTTT
>TRBJ1-4|TRBD1|-|TRBV2
CASSGPTGATNEKLFF
TGTGCCAGCAGTGGCCCCACAGGGGCAACTAATGAAAAACTGTTTTTT
>TRBJ1-3|-|-|TRBV28
CASSLSAGAGNTIYF
TGTGCCAGCAGTTTATCGGCAGGGGCTGGAAACACCATATATTTT
>TRBJ1-1|TRBD1|once|TRBV5-1
CASSLTGGRDTEAFF
TGCGCCAGCAGCTTAACAGGGGGCAGGGATACTGAAGCTTTCTTT
>TRBJ2-2|-|-|TRBV5-1
CASSLDRTGELFF
TGCGCCAGCAGCTTGGACCGCACCGGGGAGCTGTTTTTT
>TRBJ2-5|TRBD1|-|TRBV28
CASLNRGWETQYF
TGTGCCAGCCTGAACAGGGGATGGGAGACCCAGTACTTC